This is a list of T cell receptor beta chains from one sample in a study of T cell repertoires in cytomegalovirus infection. These receptors have no known antigen. One entry per CDR3 protein, called by TCRdb with MiXCR from the reads. The table lists over 120,000 distinct CDR3 sequences, approximately 30% of them singletons. The sample consisted of CD8+ T cells from cultured PBMCs, taken from culture after CMV antigen stimulation. Source of these receptors: a human donor in good health (CMV status not recorded). Some clones in this sample may be carry-over from other donors' samples. Each CDR3 is given with its conserved first and last residue. A D gene is named only where the DNA matches it firmly. Rows give clone size only sometimes, using once, few, many, or a class for an expanded clone.

cdr3_aa: CASSLTGRAHEQYF; cdr3_nt: TGTGCCAGCAGCTTGACAGGGAGGGCCCACGAGCAGTACTTC; clone_size: many; d_call: -; cdr3_length: 14; j_call: TRBJ2-7; v_call: TRBV7-6
cdr3_aa: CASSLTLGGRGNNEQFF; cdr3_nt: TGTGCCAGCAGCTTAACGTTGGGGGGCAGAGGAAACAATGAGCAGTTCTTC; clone_size: many; d_call: -; cdr3_length: 17; j_call: TRBJ2-1; v_call: TRBV7-3
cdr3_aa: CASRGPRGTEAFF; cdr3_nt: TGTGCCAGTCGGGGACCCAGAGGCACTGAAGCTTTCTTT; clone_size: few; d_call: -; cdr3_length: 13; j_call: TRBJ1-1; v_call: TRBV19
cdr3_aa: CASTTGQSSYNEQFF; cdr3_nt: TGTGCCAGTACCACGGGACAGTCTTCCTACAATGAGCAGTTCTTC; clone_size: few; d_call: TRBD1; cdr3_length: 15; j_call: TRBJ2-1; v_call: TRBV19
cdr3_aa: CSARDEKSSYNSPLHF; cdr3_nt: TGCAGTGCTAGAGATGAGAAAAGCTCCTATAATTCACCCCTCCACTTT; clone_size: few; d_call: -; cdr3_length: 16; j_call: TRBJ1-6; v_call: TRBV20-1
cdr3_aa: CASSDGLYNEQFF; cdr3_nt: TGTGCCAGCAGTGATGGACTATACAATGAGCAGTTCTTC; clone_size: few; d_call: -; cdr3_length: 13; j_call: TRBJ2-1; v_call: TRBV6-6
cdr3_aa: CASSSPGQGLVSYGYTF; cdr3_nt: TGTGCCAGCAGCTCACCGGGACAGGGTTTGGTTAGCTATGGCTACACCTTC; clone_size: few; d_call: TRBD1; cdr3_length: 17; j_call: TRBJ1-2; v_call: TRBV5-4
cdr3_aa: CASSLLQGRGSPLHF; cdr3_nt: TGTGCCAGCAGCCTTCTTCAGGGACGGGGATCACCCCTCCACTTT; clone_size: many; d_call: -; cdr3_length: 15; j_call: TRBJ1-6; v_call: TRBV11-1
cdr3_aa: CSAYPEFDEQFF; cdr3_nt: TGCAGTGCTTACCCGGAGTTCGATGAGCAGTTCTTC; clone_size: -; d_call: -; cdr3_length: 12; j_call: TRBJ2-1; v_call: TRBV20-1
cdr3_aa: CASSEAGAGGRTYEQYF; cdr3_nt: TGTGCCAGCAGTGAAGCTGGGGCAGGGGGCAGGACCTACGAGCAGTACTTC; clone_size: many; d_call: TRBD1; cdr3_length: 17; j_call: TRBJ2-7; v_call: TRBV6-1
cdr3_aa: CASSRFGQGGNEQFF; cdr3_nt: TGTGCCAGTAGTAGGTTTGGACAGGGAGGGAATGAGCAGTTCTTC; clone_size: -; d_call: -; cdr3_length: 15; j_call: TRBJ2-1; v_call: TRBV19
cdr3_aa: CASRRLESNNEQFF; cdr3_nt: TGTGCCAGCAGGCGACTAGAATCAAACAATGAGCAGTTCTTC; clone_size: -; d_call: -; cdr3_length: 14; j_call: TRBJ2-1; v_call: TRBV12-3/TRBV12-4
cdr3_aa: CASSLVGQDPYEQYF; cdr3_nt: TGTGCCAGCAGCTTAGTGGGACAGGATCCCTACGAGCAGTACTTC; clone_size: -; d_call: TRBD1; cdr3_length: 15; j_call: TRBJ2-7; v_call: TRBV7-8
cdr3_aa: CASSQTITDRGTYNEQFF; cdr3_nt: TGTGCCAGCAGCCAAACTATAACGGACAGGGGGACCTACAATGAGCAGTTCTTC; clone_size: few; d_call: TRBD1; cdr3_length: 18; j_call: TRBJ2-1; v_call: TRBV7-9
cdr3_aa: CSATKRGHTGELFF; cdr3_nt: TGCAGTGCTACAAAGCGGGGGCACACCGGGGAGCTGTTTTTT; clone_size: -; d_call: TRBD2; cdr3_length: 14; j_call: TRBJ2-2; v_call: TRBV20-1
cdr3_aa: CASSVGTNYGYTF; cdr3_nt: TGTGCCAGCAGCGTCGGGACGAACTATGGCTACACCTTC; clone_size: -; d_call: -; cdr3_length: 13; j_call: TRBJ1-2; v_call: TRBV7-9
cdr3_aa: CASSIGTGGLDEQFF; cdr3_nt: TGTGCCAGCAGCATTGGGACAGGGGGTCTCGATGAGCAGTTCTTC; clone_size: many; d_call: TRBD1; cdr3_length: 15; j_call: TRBJ2-1; v_call: TRBV28
cdr3_aa: CASSWRGGLDTQYF; cdr3_nt: TGTGCCAGCAGCTGGCGGGGGGGTTTAGATACGCAGTATTTT; clone_size: -; d_call: TRBD2; cdr3_length: 14; j_call: TRBJ2-3; v_call: TRBV6-5
cdr3_aa: CASHPMGPKIYGYTF; cdr3_nt: TGTGCCAGTCACCCAATGGGACCAAAGATCTATGGCTACACCTTC; clone_size: few; d_call: -; cdr3_length: 15; j_call: TRBJ1-2; v_call: TRBV19
cdr3_aa: CASSPAIEQFF; cdr3_nt: TGTGCCAGCAGCCCCGCCATTGAGCAGTTCTTC; clone_size: many; d_call: -; cdr3_length: 11; j_call: TRBJ2-1; v_call: TRBV7-8
cdr3_aa: CASSTHGAPTGYGYTF; cdr3_nt: TGTGCCAGCAGTACCCACGGGGCTCCGACGGGATATGGCTACACCTTC; clone_size: -; d_call: -; cdr3_length: 16; j_call: TRBJ1-2; v_call: TRBV6-8
cdr3_aa: CASSYGGLNEQFF; cdr3_nt: TGTGCCAGCAGTTACGGGGGATTAAATGAGCAGTTCTTC; clone_size: few; d_call: -; cdr3_length: 13; j_call: TRBJ2-1; v_call: TRBV6-5
cdr3_aa: CASSPEGSGEQYF; cdr3_nt: TGTGCCAGCTCACCAGAAGGGTCGGGCGAGCAGTACTTC; clone_size: -; d_call: -; cdr3_length: 13; j_call: TRBJ2-7; v_call: TRBV18
cdr3_aa: CAISEEWRGARNEQFF; cdr3_nt: TGTGCCATCAGTGAGGAGTGGCGGGGGGCCCGGAATGAGCAGTTCTTC; clone_size: -; d_call: TRBD2; cdr3_length: 16; j_call: TRBJ2-1; v_call: TRBV10-3
cdr3_aa: CASSSGTGFSYEQYF; cdr3_nt: TGTGCCAGCAGTTCCGGGACAGGGTTCTCCTACGAGCAGTACTTC; clone_size: few; d_call: TRBD1; cdr3_length: 15; j_call: TRBJ2-7; v_call: TRBV7-8
cdr3_aa: CASSLAGRAYEQYF; cdr3_nt: TGTGCCAGCAGTTTAGCAGGGAGGGCCTACGAGCAGTACTTC; clone_size: -; d_call: TRBD2; cdr3_length: 14; j_call: TRBJ2-7; v_call: TRBV12-3/TRBV12-4
cdr3_aa: CASSYLWTGSDTQYF; cdr3_nt: TGTGCCAGCAGTTATCTCTGGACCGGGAGTGATACGCAGTATTTT; clone_size: -; d_call: -; cdr3_length: 15; j_call: TRBJ2-3; v_call: TRBV6-6
cdr3_aa: CASSPRDSRRGKKRESSYNEQFF; cdr3_nt: TGTGCCAGCAGCCCCCGGGACTCGCGGAGGGGGAAAAAGCGGGAAAGCTCCTACAATGAGCAGTTCTTC; clone_size: -; d_call: -; cdr3_length: 23; j_call: TRBJ2-1; v_call: TRBV7-4
cdr3_aa: CASSGGLAGGPTVYEQYF; cdr3_nt: TGTGCCAGCAGTGGGGGACTAGCGGGGGGGCCGACGGTCTACGAGCAGTACTTC; clone_size: few; d_call: TRBD2; cdr3_length: 18; j_call: TRBJ2-7; v_call: TRBV7-9
cdr3_aa: CASDREITDTQYF; cdr3_nt: TGTGCCAGCGACAGGGAGATCACAGATACGCAGTATTTT; clone_size: -; d_call: TRBD1; cdr3_length: 13; j_call: TRBJ2-3; v_call: TRBV7-9
cdr3_aa: CASSSPTSGGENTQYF; cdr3_nt: TGTGCCAGCAGCTCCCCCACTAGCGGGGGGGAGAATACGCAGTATTTT; clone_size: few; d_call: TRBD2; cdr3_length: 16; j_call: TRBJ2-3; v_call: TRBV7-6
cdr3_aa: CASSSSGGAWEQFF; cdr3_nt: TGTGCCAGCAGTTCTAGCGGGGGGGCTTGGGAGCAGTTCTTC; clone_size: few; d_call: TRBD2; cdr3_length: 14; j_call: TRBJ2-1; v_call: TRBV7-2
cdr3_aa: CASSGPLAGGSETQYF; cdr3_nt: TGCGCCAGCAGCGGACCACTAGCGGGGGGTTCCGAGACCCAGTACTTC; clone_size: -; d_call: TRBD2; cdr3_length: 16; j_call: TRBJ2-5; v_call: TRBV4-3
cdr3_aa: CASRGMGSGYTF; cdr3_nt: TGTGCCAGCAGAGGGATGGGGAGCGGCTACACCTTC; clone_size: few; d_call: -; cdr3_length: 12; j_call: TRBJ1-2; v_call: TRBV27
cdr3_aa: CASRGVHEQYF; cdr3_nt: TGTGCCAGCAGGGGGGTCCACGAGCAGTACTTC; clone_size: -; d_call: -; cdr3_length: 11; j_call: TRBJ2-7; v_call: TRBV11-2
cdr3_aa: CASSGGTSGGYEQYF; cdr3_nt: TGTGCCAGCAGTGGAGGGACTAGCGGGGGGTACGAGCAGTACTTC; clone_size: once; d_call: TRBD2; cdr3_length: 15; j_call: TRBJ2-7; v_call: TRBV9
cdr3_aa: CASSLWEGSNQPQHF; cdr3_nt: TGTGCCAGCAGTTTATGGGAGGGAAGCAATCAGCCCCAGCATTTT; clone_size: few; d_call: -; cdr3_length: 15; j_call: TRBJ1-5; v_call: TRBV28
cdr3_aa: CASTGGARTDTQYF; cdr3_nt: TGTGCCAGCACCGGGGGGGCCCGCACAGATACGCAGTATTTT; clone_size: few; d_call: TRBD2; cdr3_length: 14; j_call: TRBJ2-3; v_call: TRBV6-5
cdr3_aa: CASSPLVRDRGSQETQYF; cdr3_nt: TGTGCCAGCAGCCCATTGGTGCGAGACAGGGGCTCTCAAGAGACCCAGTACTTC; clone_size: -; d_call: TRBD1; cdr3_length: 18; j_call: TRBJ2-5; v_call: TRBV7-1
cdr3_aa: CASSSGTGRSGELFF; cdr3_nt: TGTGCCAGCAGCTCCGGGACAGGGAGATCCGGGGAGCTGTTTTTT; clone_size: few; d_call: TRBD1; cdr3_length: 15; j_call: TRBJ2-2; v_call: TRBV2
cdr3_aa: CATSDSGTGGLYNEQFF; cdr3_nt: TGTGCCACCAGTGATTCCGGGACAGGGGGTTTGTACAATGAGCAGTTCTTC; clone_size: -; d_call: TRBD1; cdr3_length: 17; j_call: TRBJ2-1; v_call: TRBV24-1
cdr3_aa: CASPGQGTGYTF; cdr3_nt: TGTGCCAGTCCGGGACAGGGAACCGGCTACACCTTC; clone_size: -; d_call: TRBD1; cdr3_length: 12; j_call: TRBJ1-2; v_call: TRBV2
cdr3_aa: CASSLSGPGDTQYF; cdr3_nt: TGTGCCAGCAGTTTATCAGGACCCGGGGATACGCAGTATTTT; clone_size: -; d_call: -; cdr3_length: 14; j_call: TRBJ2-3; v_call: TRBV12-3/TRBV12-4
cdr3_aa: CASSDGGPAGELFF; cdr3_nt: TGTGCCAGCAGCGATGGGGGGCCAGCCGGGGAGCTGTTTTTT; clone_size: few; d_call: -; cdr3_length: 14; j_call: TRBJ2-2; v_call: TRBV5-4
cdr3_aa: CASSSTGIEQYF; cdr3_nt: TGTGCCAGCAGCTCAACAGGCATCGAGCAGTACTTC; clone_size: -; d_call: -; cdr3_length: 12; j_call: TRBJ2-7; v_call: TRBV12-3/TRBV12-4
cdr3_aa: CATSPNRGLFYEQYF; cdr3_nt: TGTGCCACCAGTCCCAACAGGGGTCTTTTCTACGAGCAGTACTTC; clone_size: many; d_call: TRBD1; cdr3_length: 15; j_call: TRBJ2-7; v_call: TRBV15
cdr3_aa: CASSLDAGELFF; cdr3_nt: TGTGCCAGCAGCTTGGATGCCGGGGAGCTGTTTTTT; clone_size: many; d_call: -; cdr3_length: 12; j_call: TRBJ2-2; v_call: TRBV5-6
cdr3_aa: CASGSTGQGEETQYF; cdr3_nt: TGTGCCAGCGGATCAACCGGACAGGGGGAAGAGACCCAGTACTTC; clone_size: few; d_call: TRBD1; cdr3_length: 15; j_call: TRBJ2-5; v_call: TRBV5-4
cdr3_aa: CASSARGGRQPQHF; cdr3_nt: TGTGCCAGCAGTGCCCGGGGGGGAAGGCAGCCCCAGCATTTT; clone_size: few; d_call: -; cdr3_length: 14; j_call: TRBJ1-5; v_call: TRBV27
cdr3_aa: CSATTSFRTWNEQFF; cdr3_nt: TGCAGTGCCACGACTAGTTTCAGGACTTGGAATGAGCAGTTCTTC; clone_size: -; d_call: -; cdr3_length: 15; j_call: TRBJ2-1; v_call: TRBV20-1
cdr3_aa: CATSTSGGGNREQYF; cdr3_nt: TGTGCCACCTCTACTAGCGGGGGAGGAAATCGCGAGCAGTACTTC; clone_size: few; d_call: TRBD2; cdr3_length: 15; j_call: TRBJ2-7; v_call: TRBV15
cdr3_aa: CASSIDPKKFFSGANVLTF; cdr3_nt: TGTGCCAGTAGTATAGATCCGAAGAAATTTTTCTCTGGGGCCAACGTCCTGACTTTC; clone_size: -; d_call: -; cdr3_length: 19; j_call: TRBJ2-6; v_call: TRBV19
cdr3_aa: CASVGLGDDNYGYTF; cdr3_nt: TGTGCCAGTGTGGGCCTAGGGGATGATAACTATGGCTACACCTTC; clone_size: many; d_call: -; cdr3_length: 15; j_call: TRBJ1-2; v_call: TRBV28